The 18 T cell receptor beta chains presented below share a single source sample, sequenced in a study of T cells after yellow fever vaccination. Using its own MiXCR run on the 5' RACE reads, TCRdb lists one record per CDR3 protein. This sample has 310,000 or so distinct CDR3 sequences, with 3.6% found just once. The source was PBMCs, collected on the day of the yellow fever booster vaccination. The receptors come from a man younger than 30 who received the YFV17D yellow fever vaccine.

This clonotype came up once. A much larger clone lies one base from this, so it may be a read error. The CDR3 region has the DNA TGTGCCTGCAGTTCCATGATTGGGACAGGGGAAGAGACCCAGTACTTC. Translating gives CACSSMIGTGEETQYF. The chain combines TRBV28 with TRBJ2-5; TRBD1 agrees at 10 bases. Per the germline V gene, CDR1 is MDHEN and CDR2 is SYDVKM. CDR3 length: 16 residues.

This clonotype appeared a few times. J is TRBJ1-1 and V is TRBV5-1; a possible D gene is TRBD1 (5 bases). CDR3 length: 14 residues. V was pared by 1 base and J by 2 bases, with 9 bases between. Germline V lookup: CDR1 SGHRS, CDR2 YFSETQ. The CDR3 sequence is CASSLMGRNTEAFF. DNA of the CDR3: TGCGCCAGCAGCTTGATGGGGCGAAACACTGAAGCTTTCTTT.

This clonotype was found a few times. The chain joins TRBV27 to TRBJ2-4, with D possibly TRBD2 on 6 matching bases. V gave up 2 bases and J gave up 2 bases, with 10 bases separating them. The CDR3 is 15 residues long. Germline V gene sequence: CDR1 MNHEY, CDR2 SMNVEV (reference sequence). Here the CDR3 reads CASSLTGGTKNIQYF. The CDR3, as DNA: TGTGCCAGCAGTTTAACGGGCGGGACCAAAAACATTCAGTACTTC.

This clonotype was recorded at least ten times. The V call is TRBV7-2, the J call TRBJ2-7; 7 nucleotides match TRBD2. CDR3 length: 14 residues. V lost 5 bases, J lost 2 bases, and 6 bases stayed unmatched. Germline V gene lookup returns CDR1 SGHTA and CDR2 FQGNSA. The CDR3 sequence: CASSPGTNTYEQYV. CDR3 nucleotide sequence: TGTGCCAGCAGCCCCGGGACTAATACCTACGAGCAGTACGTC.

In this sample, this clonotype turned up many times. The rearrangement links TRBV9 to TRBJ2-2; D remains unclear. Germline V CDR1 and CDR2: SGDLS, YYNGEE. V was pared by 5 bases and J by 5 bases, with 13 bases between. This CDR3 is built from 14 residues. CDR3: CASRDAVGTGELFF. As DNA, the CDR3 is TGTGCCAGCAGGGACGCGGTGGGGACCGGGGAGCTGTTTTTT.

The table lists this clonotype with many counts. The rearrangement links TRBV2 to TRBJ2-5; the D is unclear. This CDR3 has 10 amino acids. Trimming left V 6 bases short and J 5 bases short, with 4 bases between. Germline V gene sequence: CDR1 SNHLY, CDR2 FYNNEI. The CDR3, as DNA: TGTGCCAGCAGCCGGGAGACCCAGTACTTC. As protein: CASSRETQYF.

This clonotype showed up many times. V and J are TRBV28 and TRBJ1-5, with TRBD1 matching over 7 bases. Per the germline V gene, CDR1 is MDHEN and CDR2 is SYDVKM. Trimming at V came to 7 bases and at J to 4 bases, leaving 7 bases not matched to a gene. This CDR3 is 14 amino acids long. CDR3 loop: CASILSQGNQPQHF. The DNA of the CDR3 is TGTGCCAGCATTCTATCACAGGGGAATCAGCCCCAGCATTTT.

This clonotype was recorded a few times. The rearrangement uses TRBV14 and TRBJ1-1; tentatively, D is TRBD1 (5 bases). V dropped 1 base and J dropped 0 bases, with 9 bases sitting between them. The V gene's germline CDR1 is SGHDN and CDR2 FVKESK. The CDR3 contains 15 residues. The CDR3 protein is CASSQARGMNTEAFF. CDR3 sequence (DNA): TGTGCCAGCAGCCAAGCGCGGGGCATGAACACTGAAGCTTTCTTT.

CDR3 sequence reads: CARKSGGGNEQFF. CDR3 nucleotide sequence: TGTGCCAGAAAGAGCGGGGGGGGTAATGAGCAGTTCTTC. The chain employs TRBV25-1 and TRBJ2-1; 10 bases agree with TRBD2. CDR1 MGHDK and CDR2 SYGVNS come from the germline V gene. Trimming at V came to 9 bases and at J to 7 bases, leaving 6 bases not matched to a gene. CDR3 length: 13 amino acids.

This clonotype was counted a few times. The chain uses TRBV9 and TRBJ1-3; perhaps TRBD1 as D (5 bases). The CDR3 spans 16 residues. V gave up 0 bases and J gave up 0 bases, with 10 bases separating them. Germline V lookup: CDR1 SGDLS, CDR2 YYNGEE. The CDR3: CASSVAPGPSGNTIYF. CDR3 coding DNA: TGTGCCAGCAGCGTAGCTCCAGGGCCCTCTGGAAACACCATATATTTT.

This clonotype was observed at least ten times. The chain carries TRBV6-5 and TRBJ1-4, with 9 positions matching TRBD1. V was clipped by 5 bases and J by 9 bases; unmatched bases: 10. Germline-derived CDR1 and CDR2 are MNHEY and SVGAGI. The CDR3 spans 15 residues. The CDR3 is CASSHHRDRDQKLFF. CDR3 bases: TGTGCCAGCAGTCACCACCGGGACAGGGATCAAAAACTGTTTTTT.

The chain has TRBV5-6 and TRBJ2-1; D not resolved. The CDR3 totals 13 residues. Per germline, CDR1 SGHDT and CDR2 YYEEEE. The V end lost 3 bases, the J end lost 13 bases, and 17 bases lay between the germline ends. CDR3 bases: TGTGCCAGCAGCTCCTCGAACTCCCTCCCACAGTTCTTC. It codes for CASSSSNSLPQFF.

This clonotype was detected many times. The chain combines TRBV27 with TRBJ1-4; TRBD1 is a possible D gene (6 bases). Deletions cut 4 bases from V and 3 bases from J, with 15 bases between. Germline lookup yields CDR1 MNHEY and CDR2 SMNVEV (reference sequence). The CDR3 length is 16 residues. The DNA for the CDR3 is TGTGCCAGCAGTTCTCTTCGGGGGCGGGCTAATGAAAAACTGTTTTTT. Protein sequence: CASSSLRGRANEKLFF.

This clonotype came up a few times. The chain couples TRBV5-1 to TRBJ2-5; D is unresolved. Germline assignment: CDR1 SGHRS and CDR2 YFSETQ. Trimming took off 3 bases at V and 1 base at J, with 10 bases between the two ends. This CDR3 comprises 14 residues. The CDR3 is CASSSGVGQETQYF. The CDR3 nucleotides read TGCGCCAGCAGCTCGGGTGTGGGCCAAGAGACCCAGTACTTC.

The chain employs TRBV7-2 and TRBJ2-2; 13 bases fit TRBD2. CDR3 length: 17 residues. Losses at the gene ends were 5 bases for V and 0 bases for J; bases not matched to a gene: 3. The germline CDR1 and CDR2 sequences are SGHTA and FQGNSA. DNA of the CDR3: TGTGCCAGCAGCCTACTAGCGGGGGGGCCGAACACCGGGGAGCTGTTTTTT. It is translated as CASSLLAGGPNTGELFF.

This clonotype was picked up many times. This chain uses TRBV5-1 with TRBJ2-7, with 10 bases lining up with TRBD1. Germline CDR1 is SGHRS and CDR2 is YFSETQ. Trimming at V came to 3 bases and at J to 6 bases, leaving 3 bases not matched to a gene. The CDR3 contains 13 residues. CDR3 sequence reads: CASSWGTGAEQYF. The CDR3 DNA reads TGCGCCAGCAGCTGGGGGACAGGGGCCGAGCAGTACTTC. The full variable domain, in which reference TRBV5-1 and TRBJ2-7 provide the parts outside the CDR3, is KAGVTQTPRYLIKTRGQQVTLSCSPISGHRSVSWYQQTPGQGLQFLFEYFSETQRNKGNFPGRFSGRQFSNSRSEMNVSTLELGDSALYLCASSWGTGAEQYFGPGTRLTVT.

The V and J genes are TRBV20-1 and TRBJ2-3; D remains ambiguous. CDR1 and CDR2 (germline): DFQATT, SNEGSKA (reference sequence). This CDR3 has 10 residues. V lost 7 bases and J 7 bases, leaving 9 bases between the germline ends. CDR3 DNA: TGCAGTGTTTATCAATATACGCAGTATTTT. Protein sequence: CSVYQYTQYF.

V and J are TRBV5-4 and TRBJ2-5; 7 bases align to TRBD2. The CDR3 totals 15 residues. Germline trimming cut 0 bases from V and 2 bases from J; bases unmatched to any gene: 4. CDR1 is SGHNT, CDR2 YYREEE, per germline (reference sequence). The CDR3 bases are TGTGCCAGCAGCTTGGATCTAGCGGAACAAGAGACCCAGTACTTC. It translates to CASSLDLAEQETQYF.